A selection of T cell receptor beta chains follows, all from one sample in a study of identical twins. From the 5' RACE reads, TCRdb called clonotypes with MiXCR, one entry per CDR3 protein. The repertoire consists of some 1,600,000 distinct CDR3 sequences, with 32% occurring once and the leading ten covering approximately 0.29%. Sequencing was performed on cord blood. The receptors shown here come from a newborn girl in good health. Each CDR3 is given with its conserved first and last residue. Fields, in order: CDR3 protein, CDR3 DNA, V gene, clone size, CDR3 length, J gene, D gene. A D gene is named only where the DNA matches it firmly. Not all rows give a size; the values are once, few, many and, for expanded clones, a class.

CASSGSGTSNDIQYF	TGTGCCAGCAGTGGTTCCGGGACTAGCAACGACATTCAGTACTTC	TRBV2	.	15	TRBJ2-4	TRBD2
CSDRGSGNTEAFF	TGCAGTGATAGAGGTTCGGGGAACACTGAAGCTTTCTTT	TRBV20-1	.	13	TRBJ1-1	.
CASSLDTPGELFF	TGTGCCAGCAGTTTAGACACACCCGGGGAGCTGTTTTTT	TRBV12-3/TRBV12-4	.	13	TRBJ2-2	.
CASMITDTQYF	TGTGCCAGTATGATCACAGATACGCAGTATTTT	TRBV19	once	11	TRBJ2-3	.
CASSLVAASGDQETQYF	TGTGCCAGCAGTTTAGTTGCGGCTAGCGGGGACCAAGAGACCCAGTACTTC	TRBV27	.	17	TRBJ2-5	TRBD2
CASSPQSNYGYTF	TGTGCCAGCAGCCCGCAGAGTAACTATGGCTACACCTTC	TRBV12-3/TRBV12-4	many	13	TRBJ1-2	.
CASRGQPTNYGYTF	TGTGCCAGCAGGGGACAGCCCACTAACTATGGCTACACCTTC	TRBV12-3/TRBV12-4	.	14	TRBJ1-2	TRBD1
CASSQERGSSYNEQFF	TGTGCCAGCAGCCAAGAACGAGGGAGCTCCTACAATGAGCAGTTCTTC	TRBV4-2	many	16	TRBJ2-1	.
CASSPIPANQPQHF	TGTGCCAGCAGCCCCATACCGGCTAATCAGCCCCAGCATTTT	TRBV7-8	few	14	TRBJ1-5	.
CASSQGWDTEAFF	TGCGCCAGCAGCCAAGGTTGGGACACTGAAGCTTTCTTT	TRBV4-1	many	13	TRBJ1-1	.
CASSPGGGLYGYTF	TGTGCCAGCAGCCCAGGGGGAGGCCTCTATGGCTACACCTTC	TRBV13	.	14	TRBJ1-2	TRBD1
CASSATAYNSPLHF	TGTGCCAGCAGTGCGACGGCCTATAATTCACCCCTCCACTTT	TRBV12-3/TRBV12-4	.	14	TRBJ1-6	.
CASSEYTSGSEQYF	TGTGCCAGCAGTGAATACACTAGCGGGAGCGAGCAGTACTTC	TRBV6-1	once	14	TRBJ2-7	TRBD2
CASSLYSGKEEYF	TGTGCCAGCAGTTTGTATAGCGGGAAGGAGGAGTACTTC	TRBV12-3/TRBV12-4	.	13	TRBJ2-5	TRBD2
CASSWAGMETQYF	TGTGCCAGCAGCTGGGCGGGGATGGAGACCCAGTACTTC	TRBV11-1	few	13	TRBJ2-5	.
CSAPPGGTRPEAFF	TGCAGTGCTCCCCCAGGTGGGACCCGCCCTGAAGCTTTCTTT	TRBV20-1	.	14	TRBJ1-1	.
CASSDPSSGAGKNQPQHF	TGTGCCAGCAGTGATCCCTCCTCGGGGGCCGGAAAGAATCAGCCCCAGCATTTT	TRBV2	.	18	TRBJ1-5	.
CASSVGPGAGAGDNEQFF	TGTGCCAGCAGCGTAGGTCCGGGCGCGGGAGCGGGTGACAATGAGCAGTTCTTC	TRBV9	.	18	TRBJ2-1	TRBD2
CATSDTGYGYTF	TGTGCCACCAGTGATACAGGGTACGGCTACACCTTC	TRBV24-1	many	12	TRBJ1-2	.
CASSQTLAGGPNTQYF	TGTGCCAGCAGCCAGACCCTAGCGGGGGGGCCAAATACGCAGTATTTT	TRBV4-2	.	16	TRBJ2-3	TRBD2
CRAGQGDNEQFF	TGCAGGGCGGGACAGGGTGACAATGAGCAGTTCTTC	TRBV20-1	.	12	TRBJ2-1	TRBD1
CASSYNYRAGANVLTF	TGTGCCAGCAGTTACAACTACAGGGCCGGGGCCAACGTCCTGACTTTC	TRBV6-5	.	16	TRBJ2-6	.
CASSLAGQGGYNEQVF	TGCGCCAGCAGCTTGGCGGGGCAGGGAGGCTACAATGAGCAGGTCTTC	TRBV5-1	few	16	TRBJ2-1	.
CASPQVGSTVEETQYF	TGTGCCAGCCCCCAGGTCGGGAGCACAGTGGAAGAGACCCAGTACTTC	TRBV6-5	.	16	TRBJ2-5	.
CAISPGEGLDEQFF	TGTGCCATCTCCCCGGGGGAGGGCCTGGATGAGCAGTTCTTC	TRBV10-3	.	14	TRBJ2-1	TRBD2
CSARDLGRGGFLADTQYF	TGCAGTGCTAGAGATTTGGGACGGGGCGGGTTTTTGGCCGATACGCAGTATTTT	TRBV20-1	.	18	TRBJ2-3	.
CASSESKKRSRYEQYF	TGCGCCAGCAGTGAGTCGAAGAAGCGGAGTCGCTACGAGCAGTACTTC	TRBV10-1	.	16	TRBJ2-7	.
CASSYLDGANYGYTF	TGTGCCAGCAGTTACTTGGACGGAGCTAACTATGGCTACACCTTC	TRBV6-6	few	15	TRBJ1-2	.
CASSIDRGAGYTF	TGTGCCAGCAGCATCGACAGGGGGGCGGGCTACACCTTC	TRBV6-1	.	13	TRBJ1-2	TRBD1
CASSIRETLVRGGTQYF	TGTGCCAGCAGTATCAGGGAAACGCTCGTTCGGGGGGGAACCCAGTACTTC	TRBV28	.	17	TRBJ2-5	TRBD2
CAISESQAGVYEQYF	TGTGCCATCAGTGAGTCGCAAGCGGGGGTATACGAGCAGTACTTC	TRBV10-3	.	15	TRBJ2-7	TRBD2
CAWDDLNTEAFF	TGTGCCTGGGACGATTTGAACACTGAAGCTTTCTTT	TRBV30	.	12	TRBJ1-1	.
CASSFGFGGQAHYEQYF	TGTGCCAGCAGCTTTGGGTTTGGGGGACAGGCACACTACGAGCAGTACTTC	TRBV5-6	few	17	TRBJ2-7	TRBD1
CATSGTVRGDTQYF	TGTGCCACCAGTGGGACGGTGAGGGGAGATACGCAGTATTTT	TRBV24-1	few	14	TRBJ2-3	.
CSARASGRREQPQHF	TGCAGTGCTAGAGCTTCAGGGCGTAGAGAACAGCCCCAGCATTTT	TRBV20-1	.	15	TRBJ1-5	.
CSASRGQYNQPQHF	TGCAGTGCTAGTCGTGGACAGTACAATCAGCCCCAGCATTTT	TRBV20-1	.	14	TRBJ1-5	.
CASSVFARGEKYEQYF	TGTGCCAGCAGCGTATTCGCCAGGGGGGAGAAGTACGAGCAGTACTTC	TRBV9	few	16	TRBJ2-7	.
CSVVAGGTGELFF	TGCAGCGTTGTAGCGGGGGGGACCGGGGAGCTGTTTTTT	TRBV29-1	.	13	TRBJ2-2	TRBD2
CSVWTLANYGYTF	TGCAGCGTTTGGACGCTAGCTAACTATGGCTACACCTTC	TRBV29-1	many	13	TRBJ1-2	.
CSLKRLNQPQHF	TGCAGCCTCAAACGCCTCAATCAGCCCCAGCATTTT	TRBV20-1	.	12	TRBJ1-5	.
CASSWGLEQFF	TGTGCCAGCAGTTGGGGACTTGAGCAGTTCTTC	TRBV6-2/TRBV6-3	.	11	TRBJ2-1	.
CASRPGHQNTGELFF	TGTGCCAGCAGACCGGGACACCAGAACACCGGGGAGCTGTTTTTT	TRBV12-3/TRBV12-4	.	15	TRBJ2-2	.
CASSQDPSGRVEQYF	TGTGCCAGCAGCCAAGATCCAAGCGGGAGGGTCGAGCAGTACTTC	TRBV4-2	few	15	TRBJ2-7	TRBD2
CASSYDVQGPSPLHF	TGTGCCAGCAGTTACGATGTCCAGGGTCCATCACCCCTCCACTTT	TRBV6-6	.	15	TRBJ1-6	.
CSVAVEQGYLNYGYTF	TGCAGCGTTGCGGTGGAACAGGGTTACCTTAACTATGGCTACACCTTC	TRBV29-1	.	16	TRBJ1-2	.
CASSYTSGGSSDTQYF	TGTGCCAGCAGCTATACTAGCGGGGGGAGCTCAGATACGCAGTATTTT	TRBV11-2	.	16	TRBJ2-3	TRBD2
CAGSTGKSNYGYTF	TGTGCCGGCTCAACAGGGAAATCTAACTATGGCTACACCTTC	TRBV6-6	many	14	TRBJ1-2	.
CASSWSGQGPAELFF	TGTGCCAGCAGCTGGTCGGGACAGGGGCCTGCAGAGTTGTTTTTT	TRBV11-2	.	15	TRBJ2-2	TRBD1
CASSEAGDGEQYF	TGTGCCAGCAGTGAAGCGGGGGATGGCGAGCAGTACTTC	TRBV2	.	13	TRBJ2-7	.
CASSLLQGIRSGNTIYF	TGTGCCAGCAGTTTATTGCAGGGGATTAGGTCTGGAAACACCATATATTTT	TRBV28	.	17	TRBJ1-3	.
CAISESAHKNPRGFF	TGTGCCATCAGTGAGTCGGCCCACAAAAACCCGAGGGGTTTCTTT	TRBV10-3	few	15	TRBJ1-1	.
CAICLGAGYEQYF	TGTGCCATCTGCCTGGGGGCGGGGTACGAGCAGTACTTC	TRBV10-3	.	13	TRBJ2-7	.
CASIAAAFTSGSSYNEQFF	TGTGCCAGCATCGCGGCAGCTTTTACTAGCGGGAGCTCCTACAATGAGCAGTTCTTC	TRBV7-2	few	19	TRBJ2-1	TRBD2
CASSLPTSTWYF	TGCGCCAGCAGCTTGCCGACTAGTACTTGGTACTTC	TRBV5-1	.	12	TRBJ2-5	.
CASTTGESPLHF	TGTGCCAGCACGACAGGGGAGTCACCCCTCCACTTT	TRBV12-3/TRBV12-4	.	12	TRBJ1-6	TRBD1
CASSKPAAGRSYEQYF	TGTGCCAGCAGCAAGCCGGCAGCGGGAAGGTCCTACGAGCAGTACTTC	TRBV21-1	.	16	TRBJ2-7	.
CSAETDFLYNEQFF	TGCAGTGCGGAGACGGACTTTTTATACAATGAGCAGTTCTTC	TRBV20-1	few	14	TRBJ2-1	.
CAISEPYPLSGQGAEKQYF	TGTGCCATCAGTGAGCCATATCCTTTGTCTGGACAGGGGGCCGAAAAGCAGTACTTC	TRBV10-3	few	19	TRBJ2-5	TRBD1
CASSEAGSSYEQYF	TGTGCCAGCAGTGAAGCAGGGAGCTCCTACGAGCAGTACTTC	TRBV2	many	14	TRBJ2-7	.
CASSLTGKPLGEQYF	TGTGCCAGCAGCCTGACAGGGAAGCCTCTTGGGGAGCAGTACTTC	TRBV28	many	15	TRBJ2-7	TRBD1